This T cell receptor (beta chain) was captured by sequencing in a study of monozygotic twins with cystic fibrosis. Some clones are missing from TCRdb's copy, which holds only in-frame ones; the method was immunoSEQ multiplex PCR. The sample contains 25,000 or so clones, 75% to 95% of which appear only once. Germline CDR1 ENHRY, CDR2 SYGVKD. The CDR3 runs to 16 residues. Trimming pared 7 bases from V and 0 bases from J, leaving 17 bases between. This chain uses TRBV10-3 with TRBJ2-3; D is undetermined. The source material was blood. The TCR comes from a girl aged 2 to 9 with cystic fibrosis. The CDR3, as DNA: TGTGCCATCACCCCCGCAAGCTGGGCAAGCACAGATACGCAGTATTTT. Translation: CAITPASWASTDTQYF.